The count of the clone carrying this TCR beta chain is one. Its specificity is not known. These data belong to a study of cytomegalovirus exposure and HLA in healthy donors. General study results and limits: Associated with HLA alleles at 0.05 false discovery rate in a later analysis were 15,000 to 20,000 TCR beta sequences.

In germline, CDR1 is SGHVS, CDR2 FNYEAQ. The CDR3 extends over 19 amino acids. J was trimmed by 0 bases and V by 4 bases; bases with no gene match: 13. 60 Vbeta and 13 Jbeta primers were used in PCR. Clones were sequenced by immunoSEQ multiplex PCR, and TCRdb holds only the in-frame ones, with some missing. The sample includes 150,000 to 250,000 clones, over 75% of them seen just once. This receptor was identified in a boy younger than 10 in good health and CMV-seronegative. Sequences were obtained from PBMCs. V and J are TRBV7-6 and TRBJ1-4; 8 nucleotides line up with TRBD1. The CDR3 region has the DNA TGTGCCAGCAGCTCCCGCCTCAGGGGGCAGGTTGCAACTAATGAAAAACTGTTTTTT. The encoded protein is CASSSRLRGQVATNEKLFF.